These 25 T cell receptor beta chains originate from one sample sequenced in a study of blood T cell repertoires in COVID-19. The repertoire was sequenced with immunoSEQ multiplex PCR; TCRdb's copy has only in-frame clones and lacks some. This sample yields fewer than 350,000 clones, of which 70% to 90% are seen a single time; less than 2.5% belongs to the top ten. Sequences were obtained from peripheral blood. All receptors come from a woman aged 30 to 39 who had recovered from COVID-19.

The chain recombines TRBV2 with TRBJ1-5; D might be TRBD1 (6 bases). The CDR3 runs 15 residues. Looked up from germline, CDR1 is SNHLY and CDR2 is FYNNEI. Trimming pared 2 bases from V and 1 base from J, leaving 9 bases between. As DNA, the CDR3 is TGTGCCAGCAGTGAAACAGGGTCGAGCAATCAGCCCCAGCATTTT. This translates into CASSETGSSNQPQHF. Filled out from reference TRBV2 and TRBJ1-5, the complete variable domain reads EPEVTQTPSHQVTQMGQEVILRCVPISNHLYFYWYRQILGQKVEFLVSFYNNEISEKSEIFDDQFSVERPDGSNFTLKIRSTKLEDSAMYFCASSETGSSNQPQHFGDGTRLSIL.

The V and J genes are TRBV21-1 and TRBJ2-7; whether TRBD2, the table's D call, matches the DNA was not checked. TRBV21-1 is termed a pseudogene. The CDR3 has 16 residues. DNA for the CDR3: TGTGCCAGCAGCCCCCTCCTAGCGGGAATCAAGTACGAGCAGTACTTC. Protein: CASSPLLAGIKYEQYF.

The rearrangement links TRBV28 to TRBJ1-5; D not resolved. The CDR3 runs to 11 residues. The germline V gene encodes CDR1 MDHEN and CDR2 SYDVKM. Trimming left V 3 bases short and J 11 bases short, with 8 bases between. Here the CDR3 DNA reads TGTGCCAGCAGTTTTCGGGAGGCCCAGCATTTT. The encoded protein is CASSFREAQHF.

The CDR3 nucleotides read TGTGCCAGCAGCGTAGAGGGGAGGACTGAAGCTTTCTTT. It encodes CASSVEGRTEAFF. The V gene is TRBV9, the J gene TRBJ1-1; possibly TRBD1 for D (5 bases). Trimming stripped 0 bases from V and 5 bases from J, with 8 bases between. In germline, CDR1 is SGDLS, CDR2 YYNGEE. CDR3 length equals 13 residues. Looking up the rest from reference TRBV9 and TRBJ1-1 gives the full variable domain: DSGVTQTPKHLITATGQRVTLRCSPRSGDLSVYWYQQSLDQGLQFLIQYYNGEERAKGNILERFSAQQFPDLHSELNLSSLELGDSALYFCASSVEGRTEAFFGQGTRLTVV.

The chain joins TRBV27 to TRBJ2-7; 8 nucleotides align to TRBD2. The CDR3 has 13 residues. V trimming: 10 bases; J trimming: 2 bases; junction bases outside the gene matches: 7. Germline CDR1 reads MNHEY; CDR2 reads SMNVEV (reference sequence). As DNA, the CDR3 is TGTGCCATCGGGGGGGGTCCGCCCTACGAGCAGTACTTC. Translation gives CAIGGGPPYEQYF.

J is TRBJ1-2 and V is TRBV30, with TRBD1 matching 9 bases. V lost 2 bases and J lost 5; bases outside the gene matches: 3. There are 13 residues in the CDR3. Per the germline V gene, CDR1 is GTSNPN and CDR2 is SVGIG (reference sequence). CDR3 nucleotides: TGTGCCTGGAGTCGGGACAGGGTTTATGGCTACACCTTC. This codes for CAWSRDRVYGYTF.

This clone was detected a few times. This rearrangement joins TRBV28 to TRBJ2-2; 13 bases agree with TRBD2. The CDR3 has 17 residues. V was pared by 6 bases and J by 5 bases, with 9 bases of the junction left unmatched. CDR1 and CDR2 from the germline V gene are MDHEN and SYDVKM. CDR3 sequence: CASSRTSGRGKTGELFF. CDR3 DNA: TGTGCCAGCAGCCGGACTAGCGGGAGAGGGAAAACCGGGGAGCTGTTTTTT.

The V and J genes are TRBV28 and TRBJ2-7; 11 nucleotides agree with TRBD2. The CDR3 covers 15 residues. V lost 3 bases, J lost 3 bases, and 4 bases stayed unmatched. Germline values: CDR1 MDHEN, CDR2 SYDVKM. CDR3 sequence reads: CASSFLAGGNYEQYF. CDR3 DNA: TGTGCCAGCAGTTTCCTAGCGGGAGGAAACTACGAGCAGTACTTC.

The rearrangement links TRBV5-4 to TRBJ1-1; D call uncertain. V was clipped by 1 base and J by 4 bases, with 11 bases between them. Germline CDR1 and CDR2: SGHNT and YYREEE (reference sequence). This CDR3 spans 14 amino acids. CDR3 DNA: TGTGCCAGCAGCTTGAAGCGATCTATCACTGAAGCTTTCTTT. Translation gives CASSLKRSITEAFF.

The rearrangement uses TRBV24-1 and TRBJ2-2; TRBD1 is a possible D gene (6 bases). With 4 bases removed from V and 3 bases from J, the gap between germline ends came to 8 bases. CDR3 length: 14 amino acids. Germline-derived CDR1 and CDR2 are KGHDR and SFDVKD. This CDR3 reads CATSETGYTGELFF. In DNA form, the CDR3 reads TGTGCCACCAGTGAGACAGGATACACCGGGGAGCTGTTTTTT.

The rearrangement joins TRBV5-1 to TRBJ2-7; the match to TRBD1 covers 7 bases. The CDR3 covers 17 residues. The trim removed 1 base at V and 2 bases at J, leaving 12 bases unmatched. The V gene's germline CDR1 is SGHRS and CDR2 YFSETQ. CDR3 amino acids: CASSLSPSGTEAYEQYF. In nucleotides, the CDR3 is TGCGCCAGCAGCTTGTCCCCTTCCGGGACAGAAGCCTACGAGCAGTACTTC.

This clone has more than one count but fewer than ten. J is TRBJ1-2 and V is TRBV6-5; 8 bases fit TRBD1. The CDR3 length is 13 residues. J lost 7 bases, V lost 6 bases, and 7 bases had no gene match. Germline V gives CDR1 MNHEY, CDR2 SVGAGI. The CDR3 region is CASRIDRGGGYTF. The CDR3 nucleotides are TGTGCCAGCAGAATCGACAGGGGCGGTGGCTACACCTTC.

The table lists this clone with a few counts. The CDR3 DNA is TGTGCCAGCACCTATAGGAGCGGCGAGCAGTACTTC. It translates to CASTYRSGEQYF. The chain joins TRBV2 to TRBJ2-7; possibly TRBD2 for D (5 bases). V lost 7 bases and J 6 bases, leaving 13 bases between the germline ends. Germline V gene lookup returns CDR1 SNHLY and CDR2 FYNNEI. The length of the CDR3 is 12 residues. Supplemented by reference TRBV2 and TRBJ2-7, the full variable domain reads EPEVTQTPSHQVTQMGQEVILRCVPISNHLYFYWYRQILGQKVEFLVSFYNNEISEKSEIFDDQFSVERPDGSNFTLKIRSTKLEDSAMYFCASTYRSGEQYFGPGTRLTVT.

The chain joins TRBV5-4 to TRBJ2-3; 8 positions match TRBD1. This CDR3 region has 16 residues. The V gene's germline CDR1 is SGHNT and CDR2 YYREEE (reference sequence). V lost 4 bases, J lost 4 bases, and 11 bases stayed unmatched. CDR3 loop: CASSISRGREADTQYF. As DNA, the CDR3 is TGTGCCAGCAGCATAAGCAGGGGGCGCGAGGCAGATACGCAGTATTTT.

With regard to this clone: Within the sample, other DNA sequences also encode this same CDR3. The chain joins TRBV30 to TRBJ2-5; 12 bases match TRBD2. V lost 4 bases and J lost 3; bases outside the gene matches: 3. The CDR3 contains 14 residues. CDR1 is GTSNPN, CDR2 SVGIG, per germline (reference sequence). The DNA for the CDR3 is TGTGCCTGGACACTAGCGGGGGGAAAAGAGACCCAGTACTTC. Translating gives CAWTLAGGKETQYF.

This chain joins TRBV25-1 and TRBJ1-1; a weak D match, TRBD1 (5 bases). V dropped 6 bases and J dropped 4 bases, with 12 bases sitting between them. Germline CDR1 is MGHDK and CDR2 is SYGVNS. The CDR3 extends over 13 amino acids. CDR3: CASSGAGGTEAFF. The CDR3 region has the DNA TGTGCCAGCAGCGGGGCGGGGGGCACTGAAGCTTTCTTT.

This clone was counted only a few times. The chain links TRBV19 to TRBJ1-1, with D unclear. CDR1 and CDR2 from the germline V gene are LNHDA and SQIVND (reference sequence). There are 13 residues in the CDR3. With 5 bases removed from V and 4 bases from J, the gap between germline ends came to 11 bases. The CDR3 coding sequence is TGTGCCAGTAGTCTGGTGTCAGGCACTGAAGCTTTCTTT. This translates into CASSLVSGTEAFF.

The rearrangement uses TRBV7-8 and TRBJ2-1; 10 nucleotides match TRBD2. Trimming removed 1 base from V and 4 bases from J; junction bases left unmatched: 4. From germline, CDR1 is SGHVS and CDR2 FQNEAQ. The CDR3 is 16 residues long. CDR3 in DNA: TGTGCCAGCAGCTTAGACCTAGCGGGAGTGTACAATGAGCAGTTCTTC. Amino acids: CASSLDLAGVYNEQFF.

This clone was detected only once. This chain uses TRBV6-6 with TRBJ2-3; 8 bases align to TRBD1. Trimming took 4 bases from V and 4 from J; bases not matched to a gene: 4. CDR1 is MNHNY, CDR2 SVGAGI, per germline (reference sequence). The CDR3 consists of 14 residues. Here the CDR3 reads CASSLLDRADTQYF. DNA of the CDR3: TGTGCCAGCAGTTTGCTGGACAGGGCAGATACGCAGTATTTT.

The chain's CDR3 is CASSDTGSETQYF. The CDR3 region has the DNA TGTGCCAGCAGCGATACAGGTTCTGAGACCCAGTACTTC. The chain combines TRBV7-3 with TRBJ2-5; a weak D match, TRBD1 (5 bases). Germline-derived CDR1 and CDR2 are SGHTA and FQGTGA. The germline V and J ends were trimmed by 5 bases and 5 bases, with 12 bases remaining between them. This CDR3 comprises 13 residues.

The chain links TRBV24-1 to TRBJ2-1; unclear D gene. Trimming left V 6 bases short and J 10 bases short, with 12 bases between. CDR1 is KGHDR and CDR2 is SFDVKD in the germline V gene. There are 12 residues in the CDR3. The CDR3 protein is CATSSASYEQFF. The CDR3 DNA reads as TGTGCCACCAGTTCCGCCAGTTACGAGCAGTTCTTC.

V usage is TRBV6-2 or TRBV6-3 and J usage is TRBJ1-2; possible D gene TRBD1, 6 bases. The CDR3 has 11 residues. V was shortened by 6 bases and J by 6 bases, with 8 bases between the two germline ends. From germline, CDR1 is MNHEY and CDR2 SVGEGT. The CDR3 DNA is TGTGCCAGCAGCAGGGGTGATGGCTACACCTTC. Its protein is CASSRGDGYTF.

CDR3 residues: CASSLGPDTEAFF. The DNA of the CDR3 is TGTGCCAGCAGCCTTGGGCCGGACACTGAAGCTTTCTTT. This chain links TRBV9 with TRBJ1-1; D is unresolved. CDR1 and CDR2 from the germline V gene are SGDLS and YYNGEE. Trimming cost V 4 bases and J 3 bases, with 10 bases left between them. This CDR3 is built from 13 residues.

V usage is TRBV5-5 and J usage is TRBJ2-1; possible D gene TRBD2, 6 bases. Germline-derived CDR1 and CDR2 are SGHKS and YYEKEE (reference sequence). The CDR3 is 12 residues long. Trimming shortened V by 2 bases and J by 6 bases, and 6 bases separated the two germline ends. The CDR3 sequence is CASSFSGNEQFF. The DNA for the CDR3 is TGTGCCAGCAGCTTTAGCGGCAATGAGCAGTTCTTC.

The chain uses TRBV5-1 and TRBJ1-4; D may be TRBD1 (6 bases). CDR1 is SGHRS, CDR2 YFSETQ, per germline. The CDR3 runs to 14 residues. V lost 0 bases and J 8 bases, leaving 11 bases between the germline ends. CDR3 in DNA: TGCGCCAGCAGCTTGGAGCCGACAGGAGAAAAACTGTTTTTT. It yields the protein CASSLEPTGEKLFF. The full variable domain, with the rest looked up from reference TRBV5-1 and TRBJ1-4, is KAGVTQTPRYLIKTRGQQVTLSCSPISGHRSVSWYQQTPGQGLQFLFEYFSETQRNKGNFPGRFSGRQFSNSRSEMNVSTLELGDSALYLCASSLEPTGEKLFFGSGTQLSVL.